The present T cell receptor (beta chain) was sequenced within a study of early T cells in non-severe SARS-CoV-2 infection. Study at large: Whole-blood bulk RNA, unsorted, was sequenced, and chains were unpaired.

Germline values: CDR1 DFQATT, CDR2 SNEGSKA (reference sequence). Unmatched junction bases numbered 11, after V lost 0 bases and J lost 2 bases. This CDR3 is built from 17 residues. In the library, individual cDNA molecules carried attached unique molecular identifiers. TCRdb re-analysed the 5' RACE reads in MiXCR, keeping a single row per CDR3 protein. In the table there are 80,000 to 95,000 distinct CDR3 sequences, around 15% of which are singletons. The sequenced material came from whole blood. This clonotype was sampled from an adult who was a healthcare worker with PCR-confirmed SARS-CoV-2 infection or an uninfected control (not recorded which). The rearrangement links TRBV20-1 to TRBJ2-3, with 7 bases lining up with TRBD2. The CDR3 reads CSARDVGSGDPTDTQYF. The CDR3 coding sequence is TGCAGTGCTAGAGATGTGGGCAGCGGGGACCCCACAGATACGCAGTATTTT.